These 18 T cell receptor beta chains were all obtained from the same sample, sequenced in a study of blood T cell repertoires in COVID-19. TCRdb keeps only in-frame clones here, not all; method: immunoSEQ multiplex PCR. The sample includes 75,000 to 95,000 clones, roughly 80% of them seen just once. Sequenced: peripheral blood. The receptor source for this set is a man in his 60s with COVID-19, enrolled during active disease.

This clone was counted a few times. V gene TRBV6-2 or TRBV6-3 combines with J gene TRBJ2-2; D is perhaps TRBD2 (6 bases). The CDR3 consists of 14 residues. Trimming took off 4 bases at V and 7 bases at J, with 13 bases between the two ends. Per germline, CDR1 MNHEY and CDR2 SVGEGT. The CDR3 region has the DNA TGTGCCAGCAGTTTCGGAGCGGGCTACGGGGAGCTGTTTTTT. Translated: CASSFGAGYGELFF.

V is TRBV27 and J is TRBJ2-5; D is perhaps TRBD2 (5 bases). CDR3 size: 13 residues. Germline V gene lookup returns CDR1 MNHEY and CDR2 SMNVEV (reference sequence). Trimming took off 4 bases at V and 4 bases at J, with 10 bases between the two ends. The chain's CDR3 is CASSSVGVETQYF. DNA for the CDR3: TGTGCCAGCAGTTCAGTGGGAGTAGAGACCCAGTACTTC.

V is TRBV7-9 and J is TRBJ1-1; 7 bases are shared with TRBD1. V was pared by 5 bases and J by 5 bases, with 2 bases of the junction left unmatched. Germline-derived CDR1 and CDR2 are SEHNR and FQNEAQ (reference sequence). CDR3 length: 12 amino acids. The CDR3 reads CASSPGGTEAFF. The CDR3 region has the DNA TGTGCCAGCAGCCCAGGGGGTACTGAAGCTTTCTTT.

Notes on this clone: Its ends do not fully match the called genes, so a read error is possible. The V and J genes are TRBV10-3 and TRBJ1-2; D remains ambiguous. The CDR3 length is 12 residues. Germline V CDR1 and CDR2: ENHRY, SYGVKD. Here the CDR3 DNA reads TGTGCCATCAGTGAGGGGAGTCTAGGATGCGCCTTC. Residues: CAISEGSLGCAF.

The chain carries TRBV2 and TRBJ2-5; 7 positions match TRBD1. V was pared by 2 bases and J by 5 bases, with 8 bases of the junction left unmatched. Germline V lookup: CDR1 SNHLY, CDR2 FYNNEI. The CDR3 has 15 amino acids. In DNA, the CDR3 is TGTGCCAGCAGTGAAAAGGGGGCACGATTTGAGACCCAGTACTTC. Residues: CASSEKGARFETQYF.

This chain joins TRBV7-2 and TRBJ2-1; the match to TRBD2 covers 7 bases. Trimming at V came to 7 bases and at J to 8 bases, leaving 14 bases not matched to a gene. Germline V gene data show CDR1 as SGHTA and CDR2 as FQGNSA. This CDR3 has 15 amino acids. CDR3 loop: CASTLSGGGVDEQFF. DNA for the CDR3: TGTGCCAGCACCCTGTCGGGAGGAGGGGTCGATGAGCAGTTCTTC.

The chain employs TRBV5-1 and TRBJ2-1; TRBD1 aligns across 7 bases. Germline V gene sequence: CDR1 SGHRS, CDR2 YFSETQ. This CDR3 is 16 amino acids long. J was trimmed by 1 base and V by 0 bases; bases with no gene match: 4. The CDR3 DNA reads TGCGCCAGCAGCTTGGAGGGGGCGTTGTCCTACAATGAGCAGTTCTTC. This gives the protein CASSLEGALSYNEQFF.

Here the CDR3 reads CASSATGTGREKLFF. The CDR3 DNA sequence: TGTGCCAGCAGTGCCACAGGGACGGGGCGAGAAAAACTGTTTTTT. The genes are TRBV27 and TRBJ1-4; a weak D match, TRBD1 (6 bases). CDR1 is MNHEY and CDR2 is SMNVEV in the germline V gene (reference sequence). Trimming shortened V by 5 bases and J by 8 bases, and 18 bases separated the two germline ends. The CDR3 runs to 15 residues.

The V gene is TRBV10-3, the J gene TRBJ2-7, with a tentative D call TRBD2 (5 bases). V lost 0 bases and J lost 7, with 19 bases in between. CDR3 length: 16 residues. Germline lookup yields CDR1 ENHRY and CDR2 SYGVKD. The CDR3 region is CAISESGKTRGKEQYF. CDR3 bases: TGTGCCATCAGTGAGTCAGGAAAGACCCGGGGAAAGGAGCAGTACTTC.

The rearrangement joins TRBV18 to TRBJ2-2, with D perhaps TRBD2 (6 bases). Germline-derived CDR1 and CDR2 are KGHSH and LQKENI. The CDR3 runs 15 residues. Trimming took off 3 bases at V and 2 bases at J, with 10 bases between the two ends. CDR3: CASSPGTANTGELFF. As DNA, the CDR3 is TGTGCCAGCTCACCCGGGACTGCAAACACCGGGGAGCTGTTTTTT.

CDR3 region: CSGDSLQGNEQFF. CDR3 DNA sequence: TGCAGCGGAGACTCCTTACAGGGAAATGAGCAGTTCTTC. J is TRBJ2-1 and V is TRBV29-1, with D perhaps matching TRBD1 (6 bases). This CDR3 is 13 amino acids long. V lost 7 bases, J lost 7 bases, and 17 bases lay in between. Germline CDR1 SQVTM, CDR2 ANQGSEA.

The chain is built from TRBV29-1 and TRBJ2-2; TRBD1 might be the D (6 bases). V gave up 6 bases and J gave up 6 bases, with 14 bases separating them. CDR3 length: 13 residues. Germline CDR1 and CDR2: SQVTM and ANQGSEA. In DNA form, the CDR3 reads TGCAGCGTGCCCCTCACAGGGTCCGGGGAGCTGTTTTTT. Translating gives CSVPLTGSGELFF.

The sample holds a few counts of this clone. The chain recombines TRBV5-1 with TRBJ2-5; D possibly corresponds to TRBD2 (6 bases). The CDR3 runs to 14 residues. Germline V CDR1 and CDR2: SGHRS, YFSETQ. Trimming cost V 4 bases and J 1 base, with 11 bases left between them. The CDR3 spells CASSGGTAQETQYF. The CDR3 DNA follows: TGCGCCAGCAGCGGCGGGACGGCCCAAGAGACCCAGTACTTC.

In this sample, this clone turned up once. The chain couples TRBV6-5 to TRBJ1-1; D perhaps matches TRBD1 (5 bases). V was trimmed by 0 bases and J by 5 bases, leaving 10 bases between them. CDR3 size: 14 residues. Germline loops: CDR1 MNHEY, CDR2 SVGAGI. CDR3 in amino acids: CASSYSREGTEAFF. CDR3 DNA sequence: TGTGCCAGCAGTTACTCCAGGGAGGGGACTGAAGCTTTCTTT.

This clone was recorded a few times. The CDR3 DNA reads as TGTGCCAGCAGTGGGGGCAGAAACAATGAGCAGTTCTTC. Translated, it gives CASSGGRNNEQFF. The chain joins TRBV2 to TRBJ2-1; D might be TRBD1 (5 bases). The length of the CDR3 is 13 residues. Germline V lookup: CDR1 SNHLY, CDR2 FYNNEI. The germline V and J ends were trimmed by 4 bases and 5 bases, with 9 bases remaining between them.

The V and J genes are TRBV7-2 and TRBJ2-5; D is ambiguous. Looked up from germline, CDR1 is SGHTA and CDR2 is FQGNSA. CDR3 length: 11 amino acids. The germline V and J ends were trimmed by 4 bases and 7 bases, with 7 bases remaining between them. In DNA, the CDR3 is TGTGCCAGCAGCTCAAAATGGACCCAGTACTTC. It specifies CASSSKWTQYF. Drawing the rest from reference TRBV7-2 and TRBJ2-5, the complete variable domain is GAGVSQSPSNKVTEKGKDVELRCDPISGHTALYWYRQSLGQGLEFLIYFQGNSAPDKSGLPSDRFSAERTGGSVSTLTIQRTQQEDSAVYLCASSSKWTQYFGPGTRLLVL.

The chain couples TRBV7-9 to TRBJ1-6, with 11 nucleotides matching TRBD1. The CDR3 is 17 residues long. J was trimmed by 1 base and V by 5 bases; bases with no gene match: 4. Germline CDR1 reads SEHNR; CDR2 reads FQNEAQ (reference sequence). CDR3 residues: CASSTGTGGSYNSPLHF. The CDR3 DNA sequence: TGTGCCAGCAGCACTGGGACAGGGGGGTCCTATAATTCACCCCTCCACTTT. The whole variable domain, remainder taken from reference TRBV7-9 and TRBJ1-6, is DTGVSQNPRHKITKRGQNVTFRCDPISEHNRLYWYRQTLGQGPEFLTYFQNEAQLEKSRLLSDRFSAERPKGSFSTLEIQRTEQGDSAMYLCASSTGTGGSYNSPLHFGNGTRLTVT.

This chain joins TRBV14 and TRBJ2-5; TRBD2 is a possible D gene (7 bases). Germline V gene data show CDR1 as SGHDN and CDR2 as FVKESK. V was clipped by 2 bases and J by 5 bases, with 18 bases between them. This CDR3 region has 16 residues. DNA of the CDR3: TGTGCCAGCAGCCAACCCTCCGGGGGGCGGTGGGAGACCCAGTACTTC. This translates into CASSQPSGGRWETQYF.